The T cell receptor (beta chain) described here comes from a study of blood T cell repertoires in COVID-19. Study context: The cDNA or gDNA used as material had been derived from T cells, B-cell-depleted T cells, or PBMCs.

From germline, CDR1 is ENHRY and CDR2 SYGVKD. The CDR3 totals 15 residues. V gave up 3 bases and J gave up 1 base; unmatched junction bases: 6. The study counted Cohort 3 donors as recovered given two negative PCRs, clearance, or symptom resolution. TCRdb keeps only in-frame clones here, not all; method: immunoSEQ multiplex PCR. The sample has over 140,000 clones; 60% to 80% are singletons. What was sequenced was PBMCs or T cells enriched from blood (not recorded which). The chain is built from TRBV10-3 and TRBJ2-7; 7 bases match TRBD1. The clonotype comes from a woman in her 50s who had recovered from COVID-19. The CDR3 is CAISDRDRESYEQYF. The DNA of the CDR3 is TGTGCCATCAGTGACCGAGACAGGGAGTCCTACGAGCAGTACTTC.